These 32 T cell receptor beta chains were all obtained from the same sample, sequenced in a study of monozygotic twins with inflammatory bowel disease. TCRdb reprocessed the 5' RACE reads and reports one entry per CDR3 protein, with no DNA. The sample yields under 350,000 distinct CDR3 sequences, of which the top ten take up about 5%. The sequenced sample was blood. These receptors were obtained from a human donor with ulcerative colitis or Crohn's disease, or a healthy co-twin of an affected twin (not recorded which).

This sequence joins TRBV3-1 and TRBJ2-5. CDR1 is LGHDT, CDR2 YNNKEL, per germline (reference sequence). The CDR3 totals 15 residues. CDR3 region: CASSQDAARQETQYF.

The CDR3 is CSARGQGYTGELFF. This chain uses TRBV20-1 with TRBJ2-2; with no DNA, the TCRdb D assignment of TRBD2 cannot be verified. Per germline, CDR1 DFQATT and CDR2 SNEGSKA (reference sequence). The CDR3 is 14 residues long.

The chain joins TRBV12-3 or TRBV12-4 to TRBJ1-5. This CDR3 is 17 amino acids long. The CDR3 loop reads CASSLRALQGINQPQHF.

J is TRBJ2-7 and V is TRBV10-3; the D call from TCRdb, TRBD1, cannot be confirmed without DNA. The CDR3 consists of 13 residues. Germline assignment: CDR1 ENHRY and CDR2 SYGVKD. CDR3: CAISGRGSDEQYF.

This chain joins TRBV19 and TRBJ1-2; TCRdb's D call, TRBD1, is unchecked because there is no DNA. This CDR3 is built from 13 residues. Germline V gene lookup returns CDR1 LNHDA and CDR2 SQIVND (reference sequence). CDR3 sequence reads: CASYRTGPGGYTF.

CDR3 sequence: CSAEDRYGYTF. V is TRBV20-1 and J is TRBJ1-2. CDR1 DFQATT and CDR2 SNEGSKA come from the germline V gene (reference sequence). The CDR3 loop spans 11 amino acids.

The chain couples TRBV28 to TRBJ1-1. The CDR3 is 13 amino acids. Germline V gene lookup returns CDR1 MDHEN and CDR2 SYDVKM. The CDR3 is CASSLFESREAFF.

CDR3 residues: CASGFVRTDTQYF. This chain connects TRBV5-1 to TRBJ2-3. Germline assignment: CDR1 SGHRS and CDR2 YFSETQ. This CDR3 has 13 residues.

The chain employs TRBV12-3 or TRBV12-4 and TRBJ2-5; the D gene TCRdb calls, TRBD2, cannot be checked with no DNA. The CDR3 has 13 residues. The CDR3 region is CASSSLRVVTQYF.

This sequence joins TRBV3-1 and TRBJ2-3; TCRdb's assignment of TRBD2 cannot be checked, as there is no DNA. From germline, CDR1 is LGHDT and CDR2 YNNKEL (reference sequence). The CDR3 is made up of 17 amino acids. Here the CDR3 reads CASSPYRTSGKPDTQYF.

The V gene is TRBV6-1, the J gene TRBJ1-3. The CDR3 extends over 15 amino acids. CDR1 and CDR2 from the germline V gene are MNHNS and SASEGT. The CDR3 region is CASSRYGFSGNTIYF.

V and J are TRBV25-1 and TRBJ2-2. CDR3 size: 14 residues. Germline CDR1 and CDR2: MGHDK and SYGVNS. CDR3: CASRGSPDTGELFF.

This CDR3 is CSVKFVPGYEQYF. The chain combines TRBV20-1 with TRBJ2-7; the TRBD1 assignment by TCRdb is unverifiable without DNA. This CDR3 comprises 13 residues. The V gene's germline CDR1 is DFQATT and CDR2 SNEGSKA (reference sequence).

The rearrangement joins TRBV4-1 to TRBJ1-6; TCRdb gives TRBD1 as the D gene, but with no DNA this cannot be confirmed. The V gene's germline CDR1 is MGHRA and CDR2 YSYEKL. The CDR3 runs to 15 residues. The CDR3 loop reads CASSQADRDNSPLHF.

This chain links TRBV19 with TRBJ1-5; without DNA, the TCRdb call of TRBD1 cannot be checked. The CDR3 is 15 amino acids. The germline gives CDR1 LNHDA, CDR2 SQIVND (reference sequence). The CDR3 sequence: CASSIGGASNQPQHF.

The chain joins TRBV20-1 to TRBJ2-5; TCRdb proposes TRBD2, but this gene call is untestable without DNA. This CDR3 region has 15 residues. The germline CDR1 and CDR2 sequences are DFQATT and SNEGSKA (reference sequence). Here the CDR3 reads CSARWTSGVKETQYF.

The chain employs TRBV25-1 and TRBJ1-2; absent DNA, TCRdb's TRBD1 call cannot be checked. The CDR3 loop spans 18 amino acids. Germline-derived CDR1 and CDR2 are MGHDK and SYGVNS. CDR3: CASSDPRTGGQEGYGYTF.

The genes are TRBV7-2 and TRBJ2-2; the TCRdb D gene call, TRBD1, has no DNA to confirm it. Germline lookup yields CDR1 SGHTA and CDR2 FQGNSA. The CDR3 runs to 14 residues. CDR3 amino acids: CVSSYRGNTGELFF.

This chain connects TRBV6-2 or TRBV6-3 to TRBJ2-7; TCRdb designates TRBD2, a call that cannot be tested without DNA. The length of the CDR3 is 15 residues. CDR1 and CDR2 (germline): MNHEY, SVGEGT. CDR3 residues: CASRPSGGRLYEQYF.

The chain joins TRBV6-2 or TRBV6-3 to TRBJ2-1; TCRdb selects TRBD2, and the lack of DNA leaves this call unchecked. This CDR3 is built from 16 residues. Germline V lookup: CDR1 MNHEY, CDR2 SVGEGT. The CDR3 sequence is CASSPWTSGSNNEQFF.

The CDR3 protein is CASSPRDRAIDTQYF. The chain couples TRBV7-2 to TRBJ2-3; TCRdb calls TRBD1, which cannot be checked without DNA. Germline-derived CDR1 and CDR2 are SGHTA and FQGNSA. This CDR3 contains 15 residues.

V usage is TRBV7-9 and J usage is TRBJ1-3; the D call of TRBD1 rests on TCRdb alone, since no DNA is present to check it. The CDR3 has 13 residues. The germline V gene encodes CDR1 SEHNR and CDR2 FQNEAQ (reference sequence). CDR3 in amino acids: CASSSGAGNTIYF. Variable domain in full (rest from reference TRBV7-9 and TRBJ1-3): DTGVSQNPRHKITKRGQNVTFRCDPISEHNRLYWYRQTLGQGPEFLTYFQNEAQLEKSRLLSDRFSAERPKGSFSTLEIQRTEQGDSAMYLCASSSGAGNTIYFGEGSWLTVV.

The chain joins TRBV10-3 to TRBJ2-7. The CDR3 length is 15 residues. CDR1 and CDR2 from the germline V gene are ENHRY and SYGVKD. CDR3: CAVRTTHFTFYEQYF.

This chain uses TRBV3-1 with TRBJ2-2; as DNA is missing, the TRBD2 call by TCRdb cannot be tested. CDR1 LGHDT and CDR2 YNNKEL come from the germline V gene (reference sequence). The CDR3 spans 13 residues. The CDR3 region is CASQAVGTGELFF.

The chain has TRBV28 and TRBJ1-1; TCRdb proposes TRBD1, but this gene call is untestable without DNA. The CDR3 spans 12 residues. CDR1 is MDHEN and CDR2 is SYDVKM in the germline V gene. The CDR3 reads CASSLVGLEAFF. Using reference TRBV28 and TRBJ1-1 for the parts outside the CDR3, the full variable domain is DVKVTQSSRYLVKRTGEKVFLECVQDMDHENMFWYRQDPGLGLRLIYFSYDVKMKEKGDIPEGYSVSREKKERFSLILESASTNQTSMYLCASSLVGLEAFFGQGTRLTVV.

The V gene is TRBV28, the J gene TRBJ1-1; TCRdb selects TRBD1, and the lack of DNA leaves this call unchecked. Looked up from germline, CDR1 is MDHEN and CDR2 is SYDVKM. This CDR3 contains 14 residues. The CDR3 reads CASILTGLNTEAFF.

The J gene is TRBJ1-1, the V gene TRBV7-2. CDR1 and CDR2 from the germline V gene are SGHTA and FQGNSA. The CDR3 contains 13 residues. The CDR3: CASSLGMGTEAFF.

The rearrangement uses TRBV20-1 and TRBJ2-7; TCRdb's D call, TRBD1, is unchecked because there is no DNA. CDR1 is DFQATT, CDR2 SNEGSKA, per germline (reference sequence). This CDR3 region has 12 residues. The CDR3: CSGRGEGYEQYF.

This rearrangement joins TRBV12-3 or TRBV12-4 to TRBJ2-7; the TRBD1 assignment by TCRdb is unverifiable without DNA. This CDR3 has 13 residues. The CDR3 is CASSPWTAYEQYF.

The rearrangement links TRBV3-1 to TRBJ2-2; absent DNA, TCRdb's TRBD1 call cannot be checked. This CDR3 is 17 amino acids long. Germline V gene sequence: CDR1 LGHDT, CDR2 YNNKEL (reference sequence). The CDR3 loop reads CASSQGGGGANTGELFF.

This sequence joins TRBV28 and TRBJ2-5; TCRdb indicates TRBD2, and absent DNA this call remains unverified. CDR3 length: 16 amino acids. Germline assignment: CDR1 MDHEN and CDR2 SYDVKM. CDR3 in amino acids: CASSLGTSGRGETQYF.

This rearrangement joins TRBV15 to TRBJ1-5; TCRdb gives TRBD1 as the D gene, but with no DNA this cannot be confirmed. The CDR3 has 15 amino acids. Germline V CDR1 and CDR2: LNHNV, YYDKDF (reference sequence). This CDR3 is CATSRDAPGRQPQHF.